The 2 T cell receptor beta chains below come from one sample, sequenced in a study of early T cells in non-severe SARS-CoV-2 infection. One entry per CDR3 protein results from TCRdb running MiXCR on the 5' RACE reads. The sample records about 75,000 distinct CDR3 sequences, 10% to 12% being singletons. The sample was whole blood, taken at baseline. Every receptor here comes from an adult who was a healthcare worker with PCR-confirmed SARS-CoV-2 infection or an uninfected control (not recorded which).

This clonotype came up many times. In DNA, the CDR3 is TGTGCCAGCAGCGTAGAGGTATCAGGCCCCCCGTATGGCTACACCTTC. Residues: CASSVEVSGPPYGYTF. The chain uses TRBV9 and TRBJ1-2, with D uncertain. CDR3 length: 16 amino acids. V shed 0 bases and J shed 5 bases, with 17 bases lying between them. CDR1 and CDR2 (germline): SGDLS, YYNGEE.

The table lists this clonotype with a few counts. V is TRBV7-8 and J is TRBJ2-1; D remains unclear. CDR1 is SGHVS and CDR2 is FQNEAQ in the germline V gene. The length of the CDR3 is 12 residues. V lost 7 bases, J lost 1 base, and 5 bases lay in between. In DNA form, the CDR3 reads TGTGCCAGCAAGGAGTCCTACAATGAGCAGTTCTTC. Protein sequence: CASKESYNEQFF.